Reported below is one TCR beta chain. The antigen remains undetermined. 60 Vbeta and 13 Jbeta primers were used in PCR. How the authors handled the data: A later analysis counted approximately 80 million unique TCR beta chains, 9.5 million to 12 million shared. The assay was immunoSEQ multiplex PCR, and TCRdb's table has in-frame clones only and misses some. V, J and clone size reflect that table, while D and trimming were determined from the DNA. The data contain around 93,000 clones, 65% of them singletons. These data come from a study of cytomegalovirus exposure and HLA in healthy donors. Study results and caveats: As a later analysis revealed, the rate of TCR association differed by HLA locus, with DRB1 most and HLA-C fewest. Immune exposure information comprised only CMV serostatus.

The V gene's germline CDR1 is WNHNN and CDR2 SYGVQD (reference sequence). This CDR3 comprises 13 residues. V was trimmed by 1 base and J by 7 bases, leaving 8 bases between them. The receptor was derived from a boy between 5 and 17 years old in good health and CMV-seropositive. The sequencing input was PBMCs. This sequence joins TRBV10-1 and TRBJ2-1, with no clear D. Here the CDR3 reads CASSEYLRNEQFF. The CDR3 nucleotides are TGCGCCAGCAGTGAGTACCTGAGGAATGAGCAGTTCTTC.